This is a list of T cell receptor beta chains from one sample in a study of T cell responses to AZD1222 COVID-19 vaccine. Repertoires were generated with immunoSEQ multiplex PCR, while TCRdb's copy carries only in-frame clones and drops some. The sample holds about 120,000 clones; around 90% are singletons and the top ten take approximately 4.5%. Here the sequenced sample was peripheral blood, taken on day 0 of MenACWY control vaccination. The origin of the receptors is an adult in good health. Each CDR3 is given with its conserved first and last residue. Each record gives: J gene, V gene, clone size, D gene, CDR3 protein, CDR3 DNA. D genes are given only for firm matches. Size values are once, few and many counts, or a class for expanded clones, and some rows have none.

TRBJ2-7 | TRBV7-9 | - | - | CASSRGSSRYYEQYF | TGTGCCAGCAGCCGAGGCTCTTCTCGCTATTACGAGCAGTACTTC
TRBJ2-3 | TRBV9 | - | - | CASSVAVGIDTQYF | TGTGCCAGCAGCGTAGCCGTTGGTATTGATACGCAGTATTTT
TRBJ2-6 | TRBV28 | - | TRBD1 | CASIQGAMGANVLTF | TGTGCCAGCATTCAGGGGGCGATGGGGGCCAACGTCCTGACTTTC
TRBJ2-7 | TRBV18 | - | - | CASSGGFVYEQYF | TGTGCCAGCTCAGGGGGATTCGTATACGAGCAGTACTTC
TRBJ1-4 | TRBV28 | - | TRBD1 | CASKRQGANEKLFF | TGTGCCAGCAAGAGACAGGGGGCTAATGAAAAACTGTTTTTT
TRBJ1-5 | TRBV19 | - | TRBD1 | CASRTGESNQPQHF | TGTGCCAGTAGGACAGGGGAAAGCAATCAGCCCCAGCATTTT
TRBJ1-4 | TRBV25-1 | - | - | CASSQKRPSGVKLFF | TGTGCCAGCAGCCAGAAAAGGCCCTCAGGAGTGAAACTGTTTTTT
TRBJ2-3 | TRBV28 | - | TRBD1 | CASSLYGTGSTDTQYF | TGTGCCAGCAGTTTATATGGGACAGGGAGCACAGATACGCAGTATTTT
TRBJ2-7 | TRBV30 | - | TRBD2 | CAWSAGGTYEQYF | TGTGCCTGGAGTGCGGGGGGGACCTACGAGCAGTACTTC
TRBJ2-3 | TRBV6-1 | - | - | CASSQAPLGTDTQYF | TGTGCCAGCAGTCAAGCTCCCCTGGGCACAGATACGCAGTATTTT
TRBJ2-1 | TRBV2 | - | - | CASIWVPKDVVDEQFF | TGTGCCAGCATTTGGGTGCCTAAGGATGTTGTCGATGAGCAGTTCTTC
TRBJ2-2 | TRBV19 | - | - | CASSRWRELFF | TGTGCCAGTAGTCGCTGGCGGGAGCTGTTTTTT
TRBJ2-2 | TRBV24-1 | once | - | CATSVPGGTGELFF | TGTGCCACCAGTGTCCCAGGAGGCACCGGGGAGCTGTTTTTT
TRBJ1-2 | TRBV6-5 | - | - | CASKKWGEDGYTF | TGTGCCAGCAAAAAGTGGGGTGAGGATGGCTACACCTTC
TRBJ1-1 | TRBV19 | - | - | CASSIPGVNTEAFF | TGTGCCAGTAGTATCCCAGGGGTGAACACTGAAGCTTTCTTT
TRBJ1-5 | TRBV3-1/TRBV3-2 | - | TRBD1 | CASSHGGTGRGIQPQHF | TGTGCCAGCAGCCACGGGGGGACAGGGAGGGGGATTCAGCCCCAGCATTTT
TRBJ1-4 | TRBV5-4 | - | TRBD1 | CASSKTGGKLFF | TGTGCCAGCAGCAAGACAGGGGGGAAACTGTTTTTT
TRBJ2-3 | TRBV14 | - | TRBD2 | CASSQYLLAGGLTDTQYF | TGTGCCAGCAGCCAATACCTACTAGCGGGAGGGCTGACAGATACGCAGTATTTT
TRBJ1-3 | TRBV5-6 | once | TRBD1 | CASSSRFWTGSTRTIYF | TGTGCCAGCAGTTCCCGGTTCTGGACAGGGAGTACGCGCACCATATATTTT
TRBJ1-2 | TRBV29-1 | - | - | CSVDSNYGYTF | TGCAGCGTTGACAGCAACTATGGCTACACCTTC
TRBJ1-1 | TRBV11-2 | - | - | CASSLDPGLAAFF | TGTGCCAGCAGCTTAGACCCGGGCCTCGCAGCTTTCTTT